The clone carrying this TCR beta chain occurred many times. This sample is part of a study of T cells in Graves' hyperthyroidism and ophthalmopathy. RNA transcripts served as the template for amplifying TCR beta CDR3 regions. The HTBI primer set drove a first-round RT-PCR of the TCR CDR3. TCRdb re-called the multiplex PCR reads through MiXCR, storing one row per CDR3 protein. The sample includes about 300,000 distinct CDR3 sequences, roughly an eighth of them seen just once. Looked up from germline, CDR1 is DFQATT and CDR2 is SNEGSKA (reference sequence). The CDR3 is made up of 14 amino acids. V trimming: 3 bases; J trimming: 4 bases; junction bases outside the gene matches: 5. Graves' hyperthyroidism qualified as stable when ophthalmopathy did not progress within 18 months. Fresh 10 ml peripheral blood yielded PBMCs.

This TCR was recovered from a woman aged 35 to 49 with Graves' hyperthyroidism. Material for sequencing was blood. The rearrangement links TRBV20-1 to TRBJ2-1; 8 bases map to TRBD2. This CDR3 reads CSARREDWYNEQFF. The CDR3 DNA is TGCAGTGCTAGGCGGGAGGACTGGTACAATGAGCAGTTCTTC.